What follows are 27 T cell receptor beta chains derived from one specimen sequenced in a study of spatial heterogeneity in lung cancer. Time point described: sample taken at primary tumor resection. TCRdb called the 5' RACE reads again in MiXCR, with one record for every CDR3 protein. The sample lists some 100,000 distinct CDR3 sequences; nearly 4.5% were seen once. Their antigens are not known. Overall study findings and caveats: Counts of expanded alpha and beta TCRs within tumors tracked the tumor nonsynonymous mutation count.

The specimen was lung tumor tissue, collected at surgery. The receptors stem from a male donor with early-stage non-small cell lung cancer.

This clonotype was seen many times. The chain has TRBV7-9 and TRBJ1-4; the match to TRBD1 covers 7 bases. The CDR3 covers 19 residues. Trimming at V came to 5 bases and at J to 3 bases, leaving 18 bases not matched to a gene. CDR1 SEHNR and CDR2 FQNEAQ come from the germline V gene (reference sequence). The DNA of the CDR3 is TGTGCCAGCAGCCCCGGGACAGCAAGACCCGGAAGGGCTAATGAAAAACTGTTTTTT. The encoded protein is CASSPGTARPGRANEKLFF.

This clonotype has a count of ten or more. V is TRBV20-1 and J is TRBJ2-4; D not resolved. Germline loops: CDR1 DFQATT, CDR2 SNEGSKA (reference sequence). The CDR3 covers 12 residues. V was clipped by 0 bases and J by 10 bases, with 10 bases between them. The CDR3 bases are TGCAGTGCTAGAGACTCGTCCAGTATTCAGTACTTC. This translates into CSARDSSSIQYF.

This clonotype was detected many times. The chain has TRBV12-3 or TRBV12-4 and TRBJ2-1; D gene uncertain. The CDR3 runs to 15 residues. The V gene lost 6 bases and the J gene lost 6 bases, with 18 bases spanning the gap. The CDR3 DNA reads as TGTGCCAGCAGCGAGACCAGTTTTGCTGGCAATGAGCAGTTCTTC. It specifies CASSETSFAGNEQFF.

Ten or more counts support this clonotype. The rearrangement uses TRBV5-1 and TRBJ1-1; the D is unclear. The ends were cut back, 7 bases at V and 7 bases at J, with 11 bases in the middle. This CDR3 has 11 residues. Per germline, CDR1 SGHRS and CDR2 YFSETQ. CDR3 amino acids: CASHAEYEAFF. The CDR3 DNA sequence: TGCGCCAGCCACGCGGAGTATGAAGCTTTCTTT.

This clonotype has a handful of counts. The gene calls are TRBV10-3 and TRBJ2-1, with TRBD2 matching 14 bases. CDR1 and CDR2 from the germline V gene are ENHRY and SYGVKD. There are 17 residues in the CDR3. With 6 bases clipped from V and 3 bases from J, the junction kept 7 bases outside the gene matches. CDR3 nucleotides: TGTGCCATCAGAGCGGGACTAGCGGGAGTTCTCTACAATGAGCAGTTCTTC. Translation gives CAIRAGLAGVLYNEQFF.

This clonotype was counted at least ten times. The V call is TRBV7-9, the J call TRBJ1-1, with 10 bases identical to TRBD1. Trimming cost V 4 bases and J 5 bases; bases outside gene matches: 7. Germline CDR1 is SEHNR and CDR2 is FQNEAQ (reference sequence). The CDR3 is 15 amino acids. CDR3 loop: CASSSGGTGATEAFF. The CDR3 DNA reads TGTGCCAGCAGCTCCGGAGGGACAGGGGCGACTGAAGCTTTCTTT.

This clonotype showed up many times. J is TRBJ1-4 and V is TRBV7-9; D is unclear. V dropped 4 bases and J dropped 6 bases, with 9 bases sitting between them. The germline V gene encodes CDR1 SEHNR and CDR2 FQNEAQ (reference sequence). This CDR3 spans 13 amino acids. DNA for the CDR3: TGTGCCAGCAGCTCCCCGATCCATGAAAAACTGTTTTTT. This sequence encodes CASSSPIHEKLFF.

This clonotype showed up just a few times. The chain carries TRBV29-1 and TRBJ2-3; D might be TRBD2 (6 bases). Trimming took 3 bases from V and 8 from J, leaving 15 bases between them. The germline V gene has CDR1 SQVTM and CDR2 ANQGSEA. This CDR3 region has 13 residues. DNA of the CDR3: TGCAGCGTTGACGGGGGTGGAGGTGGTACGCAGTATTTT. Translating it yields CSVDGGGGGTQYF.

The chain links TRBV3-1 to TRBJ2-4; D gene uncertain. Trimming took 1 base from V and 0 from J, leaving 7 bases between them. The CDR3 length is 15 residues. Germline loops: CDR1 LGHDT, CDR2 YNNKEL (reference sequence). The CDR3, as DNA: TGTGCCAGCAGCCAAGGGACGGTAGCCAAAAACATTCAGTACTTC. It is translated as CASSQGTVAKNIQYF.

There are many counts of this clonotype. This sequence joins TRBV28 and TRBJ2-7; 11 bases map to TRBD2. The germline V gene encodes CDR1 MDHEN and CDR2 SYDVKM. The trim removed 5 bases at V and 5 bases at J, leaving 11 bases unmatched. The length of the CDR3 is 16 residues. Here the CDR3 reads CASSVRLAGRPNEQYF. CDR3 sequence (DNA): TGTGCCAGCAGTGTAAGACTAGCGGGACGTCCCAACGAGCAGTACTTC.

This clonotype was found many times. The genes are TRBV3-1 and TRBJ2-5; D is possibly TRBD1 or TRBD2 (5 bases each). CDR1 LGHDT and CDR2 YNNKEL come from the germline V gene (reference sequence). The V gene lost 6 bases and the J gene lost 1 base, with 15 bases spanning the gap. The CDR3 covers 15 residues. CDR3 nucleotides: TGTGCCAGCAGTACTGGAGCGGACACCCAAGAGACCCAGTACTTC. Encoded protein: CASSTGADTQETQYF.

In this sample, this clonotype turned up a few times. CDR3 nucleotides: TGCAGCGTTGGGGTTGGGGGGAGCGGACCCACAACTGCGAATGAGCAGTTCTTC. It codes for CSVGVGGSGPTTANEQFF. The chain joins TRBV29-1 to TRBJ2-1; maybe TRBD2 (6 bases). This CDR3 has 18 residues. Germline lookup yields CDR1 SQVTM and CDR2 ANQGSEA. V was pared by 4 bases and J by 7 bases, with 29 bases between.

This clonotype was seen repeatedly, ten times or more. The V and J genes are TRBV2 and TRBJ2-3, with D hard to call. CDR3 length: 14 amino acids. Germline V CDR1 and CDR2: SNHLY, FYNNEI. Trimming stripped 4 bases from V and 3 bases from J, with 11 bases between. The CDR3 reads CASSGTRVTDTQYF. DNA for the CDR3: TGTGCCAGCAGTGGCACCCGGGTGACAGATACGCAGTATTTT.

There are a few counts of this clonotype. This chain uses TRBV6-1 with TRBJ2-6; D could derive from TRBD1 or TRBD2 (6 bases each). The V end was cut by 11 bases, the J end by 1 base, with 15 bases between. The germline CDR1 and CDR2 sequences are MNHNS and SASEGT. The length of the CDR3 is 15 residues. This chain's CDR3 is CACSGGPSGANVLTF. The DNA for the CDR3 is TGTGCCTGTTCCGGGGGCCCATCTGGGGCCAACGTCCTGACTTTC.

The table lists this clonotype with many counts. This chain connects TRBV18 to TRBJ1-1; D might be TRBD1 (5 bases). Germline-derived CDR1 and CDR2 are KGHSH and LQKENI. The CDR3 contains 14 residues. Trimming shortened V by 3 bases and J by 5 bases, and 13 bases separated the two germline ends. The CDR3: CASSPAGMGTEAFF. DNA of the CDR3: TGTGCCAGCTCACCGGCAGGGATGGGGACTGAAGCTTTCTTT.

This clonotype was seen ten or more times. V usage is TRBV6-5 and J usage is TRBJ1-5; perhaps TRBD1 as D (6 bases). CDR1 and CDR2 (germline): MNHEY, SVGAGI. Between the trimmed V and J ends, which lost 6 bases and 5 bases, there was a span of 20 bases. This CDR3 is built from 16 residues. The CDR3 DNA is TGTGCCAGCAGACCTACCGGGACACTAAGTCATCAGCCCCAGCATTTT. Amino acids: CASRPTGTLSHQPQHF.

In its sample, this clonotype was seen many times. The V gene is TRBV28, the J gene TRBJ2-7; D is possibly TRBD1 (6 bases). Trimming removed 2 bases from V and 3 bases from J, with 11 bases in between. Germline V gene sequence: CDR1 MDHEN, CDR2 SYDVKM. This CDR3 region has 14 residues. CDR3 sequence reads: CASSLRGDIYEQYF. The CDR3 nucleotides are TGTGCCAGCAGTTTAAGAGGGGACATCTACGAGCAGTACTTC.

The chain is built from TRBV18 and TRBJ2-3; D gene ambiguous. This CDR3 region has 14 residues. The germline CDR1 and CDR2 sequences are KGHSH and LQKENI. V lost 3 bases and J 0 bases, leaving 7 bases between the germline ends. The CDR3 loop reads CASSPPLSTDTQYF. CDR3 sequence (DNA): TGTGCCAGCTCACCCCCACTTAGCACAGATACGCAGTATTTT.

This clonotype was counted ten times or more. The rearrangement links TRBV28 to TRBJ2-7, with 7 bases aligning to TRBD2. Germline CDR1 and CDR2: MDHEN and SYDVKM. The CDR3 is 15 amino acids. After removal of 5 bases from V and 3 bases from J, the junction contained 10 bases not matched to a gene. CDR3 nucleotide sequence: TGTGCCAGCAGTCTATCCCTCGCGGGAGTCTACGAGCAGTACTTC. Its translation is CASSLSLAGVYEQYF.

A few counts support this clonotype. The CDR3 DNA follows: TGTGCCATCACACCGGGACGTCGGACTGAAGCTTTCTTT. It yields the protein CAITPGRRTEAFF. The chain joins TRBV10-3 to TRBJ1-1; D is possibly TRBD1 (5 bases). The V end was cut by 7 bases, the J end by 5 bases, with 14 bases between. The germline gives CDR1 ENHRY, CDR2 SYGVKD. CDR3 length equals 13 residues.

The CDR3 spells CASSLGLGLAGVISYEQYF. CDR3 sequence (DNA): TGTGCCAGCAGCTTAGGGCTCGGACTAGCGGGAGTTATCTCCTACGAGCAGTACTTC. The rearrangement links TRBV11-2 to TRBJ2-7, with 13 bases aligning to TRBD2. Germline V gene data show CDR1 as SGHAT and CDR2 as FQNNGV. The CDR3 totals 19 residues. V shed 1 base, J shed 0 bases, and the junction held 9 bases outside the gene matches.

This clonotype occurred many times. The chain carries TRBV28 and TRBJ1-5; D is uncertain. V dropped 3 bases and J dropped 7 bases, with 7 bases sitting between them. Germline lookup yields CDR1 MDHEN and CDR2 SYDVKM. The CDR3 is 12 residues long. Here the CDR3 reads CASSFGRQPQHF. CDR3 coding DNA: TGTGCCAGCAGTTTTGGACGGCAGCCCCAGCATTTT. The full variable domain, its missing parts supplied by reference TRBV28 and TRBJ1-5, is DVKVTQSSRYLVKRTGEKVFLECVQDMDHENMFWYRQDPGLGLRLIYFSYDVKMKEKGDIPEGYSVSREKKERFSLILESASTNQTSMYLCASSFGRQPQHFGDGTRLSIL.

This clonotype was seen many times. The CDR3 region is CATSRDRGGGNEQFF. The CDR3 region has the DNA TGTGCCACCAGCAGAGATCGGGGAGGAGGGAATGAGCAGTTCTTC. The rearrangement uses TRBV15 and TRBJ2-1, with D possibly being TRBD2 (6 bases). This CDR3 contains 15 residues. Trimming took off 0 bases at V and 7 bases at J, with 13 bases between the two ends. Germline V gene sequence: CDR1 LNHNV, CDR2 YYDKDF (reference sequence). The entire variable domain, with the rest obtained from reference TRBV15 and TRBJ2-1, is as follows: DAMVIQNPRYQVTQFGKPVTLSCSQTLNHNVMYWYQQKSSQAPKLLFHYYDKDFNNEADTPDNFQSRRPNTSFCFLDIRSPGLGDTAMYLCATSRDRGGGNEQFFGPGTRLTVL.

This clonotype has just a few counts. The gene calls are TRBV28 and TRBJ2-7, with TRBD2 as a possible D gene (5 bases). CDR1 and CDR2 from the germline V gene are MDHEN and SYDVKM. Trimming cost V 2 bases and J 2 bases, with 7 bases left between them. This CDR3 region has 13 residues. The CDR3 coding sequence is TGTGCCAGCAGTTTACGGGGAGCCTACGAGCAGTACTTC. It is translated as CASSLRGAYEQYF.

In its sample, this clonotype was seen many times. The rearrangement uses TRBV11-2 and TRBJ2-3; 10 bases agree with TRBD2. The germline V gene has CDR1 SGHAT and CDR2 FQNNGV. The J segment lost 4 bases and the V segment lost 7 bases, leaving 5 bases of the junction unmatched. The CDR3 is 14 residues long. In DNA, the CDR3 is TGTGCCAGCAAGACTAGCGGGCATTCAGATACGCAGTATTTT. Translated: CASKTSGHSDTQYF. The full variable domain, with the rest looked up from reference TRBV11-2 and TRBJ2-3, is EAGVAQSPRYKIIEKRQSVAFWCNPISGHATLYWYQQILGQGPKLLIQFQNNGVVDDSQLPKDRFSAERLKGVDSTLKIQPAKLEDSAVYLCASKTSGHSDTQYFGPGTRLTVL.

This clonotype was counted between two and nine times. J is TRBJ2-4 and V is TRBV28; D is ambiguous. Per the germline V gene, CDR1 is MDHEN and CDR2 is SYDVKM. V dropped 2 bases and J dropped 0 bases, with 11 bases sitting between them. The CDR3 totals 16 residues. CDR3 bases: TGTGCCAGCAGTTTACCGCTCTCTATAGCCAAAAACATTCAGTACTTC. Amino acid sequence: CASSLPLSIAKNIQYF. The complete variable domain, with remaining parts taken from reference TRBV28 and TRBJ2-4, reads DVKVTQSSRYLVKRTGEKVFLECVQDMDHENMFWYRQDPGLGLRLIYFSYDVKMKEKGDIPEGYSVSREKKERFSLILESASTNQTSMYLCASSLPLSIAKNIQYFGAGTRLSVL.

This clonotype was found many times. This sequence joins TRBV14 and TRBJ1-2; a possible D gene is TRBD1 (5 bases). Trimming took off 4 bases at V and 4 bases at J, with 7 bases between the two ends. The CDR3 covers 12 residues. The V gene's germline CDR1 is SGHDN and CDR2 FVKESK. The CDR3 nucleotides read TGTGCCAGCAGCCGGACACCCTATGGCTACACCTTC. It translates to CASSRTPYGYTF. The entire variable domain, with the rest obtained from reference TRBV14 and TRBJ1-2, is as follows: EAGVTQFPSHSVIEKGQTVTLRCDPISGHDNLYWYRRVMGKEIKFLLHFVKESKQDESGMPNNRFLAERTGGTYSTLKVQPAELEDSGVYFCASSRTPYGYTFGSGTRLTVV.